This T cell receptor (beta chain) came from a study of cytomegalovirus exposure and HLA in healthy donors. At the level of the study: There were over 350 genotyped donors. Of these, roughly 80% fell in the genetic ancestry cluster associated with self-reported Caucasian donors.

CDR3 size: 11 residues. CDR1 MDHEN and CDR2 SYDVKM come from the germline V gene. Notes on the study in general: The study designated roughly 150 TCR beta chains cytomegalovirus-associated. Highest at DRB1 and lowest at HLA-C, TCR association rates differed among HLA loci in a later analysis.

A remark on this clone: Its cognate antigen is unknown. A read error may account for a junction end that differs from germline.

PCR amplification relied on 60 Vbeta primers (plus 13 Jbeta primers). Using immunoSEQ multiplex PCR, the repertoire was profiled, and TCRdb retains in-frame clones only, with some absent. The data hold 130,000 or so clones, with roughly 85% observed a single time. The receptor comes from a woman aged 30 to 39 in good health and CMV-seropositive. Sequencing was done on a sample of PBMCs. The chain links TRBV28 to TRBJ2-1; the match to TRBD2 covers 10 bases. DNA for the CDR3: TGTGCCAGCAGGGGTGGGACTAGCGTGATCTTC. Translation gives CASRGGTSVIF.